Reported below is one T cell receptor beta chain. Its antigen is currently unknown. These data belong to a study of T-cell memory formation after mild COVID-19. Study conclusions and caveats: Pre-infection memory showed some responding clones, and this suggested that cross-reactive memory joined. A balance of CD4 and CD8 characterized clones contracting day 15 to 85, whereas later expanders leaned CD4+. CD4+ contracting clones were found mainly in CM and EM, and CD8+ ones in EMRA.

UMIs and sample barcodes were carried by the TCR alpha and TCR beta cDNA libraries that 5'RACE produced using constant-segment primers. TCRdb re-derived calls from the 5' RACE reads in MiXCR, one entry per CDR3 protein. The data hold under 550,000 distinct CDR3 sequences, with 15% to 20% observed a single time. J was trimmed by 4 bases and V by 4 bases; bases with no gene match: 9. The CDR3 totals 15 residues. Looked up from germline, CDR1 is MNHEY and CDR2 is SVGEGT. Sequenced: PBMCs or a T cell subset sorted from them (not recorded which). This sequence originates from a man aged 18 to 29 who had mild COVID-19 (a few samples of this study predate the infection). Cell type and time point are not known. The chain carries TRBV6-2 or TRBV6-3 and TRBJ2-7, with 8 bases identical to TRBD1. The CDR3 loop reads CASSSFRQGAYEQYF. CDR3 nucleotide sequence: TGTGCCAGCAGTTCTTTCCGGCAGGGGGCTTACGAGCAGTACTTC.